Following are 17 T cell receptor beta chains from one sample sequenced in a study of PD-L1 blockade in urothelial cancer. Using immunoSEQ multiplex PCR, the repertoire was profiled, and TCRdb retains in-frame clones only, with some absent. This repertoire shows some 80,000 clones, 87% found once; its top ten account for 4.5% to 7%. The specimen was PBMCs, collected around atezolizumab (anti-PD-L1) treatment. These receptor sequences come from a woman in her sixties or seventies with urothelial cancer.

The V and J genes are TRBV5-6 and TRBJ1-1; D is possibly TRBD1 (5 bases). The germline V gene encodes CDR1 SGHDT and CDR2 YYEEEE. This CDR3 is 14 amino acids long. V lost 3 bases and J lost 6, with 15 bases in between. The CDR3 DNA reads as TGTGCCAGCAGCTGGGGACGGGGGATCGCTGAAGCTTTCTTT. Translated: CASSWGRGIAEAFF.

The chain joins TRBV2 to TRBJ1-4; 8 bases fit TRBD1. The CDR3 consists of 14 residues. The V gene end was trimmed by 6 bases and the J gene end by 8 bases; junction bases not matched to a gene: 8. Germline V gene data show CDR1 as SNHLY and CDR2 as FYNNEI. The CDR3 DNA reads as TGTGCCAGCAGCTTACAGGGGGGTTCCGAAAAACTGTTTTTT. Its translation: CASSLQGGSEKLFF.

This sequence joins TRBV5-5 and TRBJ2-3; TRBD1 agrees at 8 bases. Trimming took 5 bases from V and 0 from J; bases not matched to a gene: 14. CDR1 is SGHKS, CDR2 YYEKEE, per germline (reference sequence). This CDR3 is built from 18 residues. Here the CDR3 reads CASRLSPAGTGSTDTQYF. The CDR3 DNA is TGTGCCAGCAGACTATCACCGGCCGGGACAGGTAGCACAGATACGCAGTATTTT.

This rearrangement joins TRBV5-1 to TRBJ2-3; 14 bases agree with TRBD2. In germline, CDR1 is SGHRS, CDR2 YFSETQ. The CDR3 is 16 residues long. V gave up 4 bases and J gave up 4 bases; unmatched junction bases: 5. CDR3 region: CASSPGTSGSPDTQYF. The DNA of the CDR3 is TGCGCCAGCAGCCCAGGGACTAGCGGGAGCCCAGATACGCAGTATTTT.

The CDR3 DNA reads as TGCGCCAGCAGCTTGGTTCGGGAGGGGGGTGAGCAGTTCTTC. Protein sequence: CASSLVREGGEQFF. This chain uses TRBV5-1 with TRBJ2-1, with TRBD2 matching 8 bases. Germline CDR1 and CDR2: SGHRS and YFSETQ. The junction had 5 bases not matched to a gene; V was cut back by 0 bases and J by 9 bases. The CDR3 totals 14 residues.

This clone was seen just once. The V call is TRBV27, the J call TRBJ2-7, with 11 bases aligning to TRBD2. This CDR3 has 14 amino acids. Germline-derived CDR1 and CDR2 are MNHEY and SMNVEV (reference sequence). V shed 6 bases and J 0 bases; nucleotides not matched to a gene: 1. This chain's CDR3 is CASRGTSGSYEQYF. In nucleotides, the CDR3 is TGTGCCAGCAGGGGGACTAGCGGCTCCTACGAGCAGTACTTC.

CDR3 protein: CASRETAGSGEQYF. The CDR3 DNA is TGTGCCAGCAGAGAGACTGCCGGGTCGGGTGAGCAGTACTTC. The chain uses TRBV27 and TRBJ2-7; the D is unclear. Germline V gives CDR1 MNHEY, CDR2 SMNVEV (reference sequence). This CDR3 comprises 14 residues. V lost 6 bases to trimming and J lost 7 bases, with 19 bases between them.

CDR3 DNA: TGTGCCAGCAGTAGACAGCACCAAGAGACCCAGTACTTC. It translates to CASSRQHQETQYF. The gene calls are TRBV2 and TRBJ2-5; TRBD1 is a possible D gene (5 bases). Germline CDR1 reads SNHLY; CDR2 reads FYNNEI. CDR3 length: 13 residues. Deletions cut 5 bases from V and 0 bases from J, with 7 bases between.

The chain has TRBV30 and TRBJ1-2, with D possibly TRBD1 on 5 matching bases. V was trimmed by 1 base and J by 4 bases, leaving 7 bases between them. Germline-derived CDR1 and CDR2 are GTSNPN and SVGIG (reference sequence). This CDR3 spans 12 amino acids. Written as DNA, the CDR3 is TGTGCCTGGAGTGCGGGGGGCTATGGCTACACCTTC. Translating it yields CAWSAGGYGYTF.

V and J are TRBV5-8 and TRBJ2-3; 9 bases align to TRBD2. Germline values: CDR1 SGHTS, CDR2 YDEGEE. The ends lost 2 bases at V and 2 bases at J; junction bases unmatched: 9. This CDR3 spans 17 amino acids. The CDR3, as DNA: TGTGCCAGCAGCTTAGACGGTGCTAGCGGGACCACAGATACGCAGTATTTT. As protein: CASSLDGASGTTDTQYF.

The chain joins TRBV5-1 to TRBJ2-7; weak D call: TRBD1 (6 bases). The germline V gene has CDR1 SGHRS and CDR2 YFSETQ. The CDR3 spans 16 residues. V lost 5 bases to trimming and J lost 3 bases, with 21 bases between them. The CDR3 spells CASRRTEGPYFYEQYF. DNA for the CDR3: TGCGCCAGCAGGAGGACAGAAGGGCCGTATTTCTACGAGCAGTACTTC.

The chain uses TRBV11-2 and TRBJ1-6; maybe TRBD1 (5 bases). Germline V CDR1 and CDR2: SGHAT, FQNNGV. V gave up 5 bases and J gave up 9 bases, with 17 bases separating them. This CDR3 has 15 residues. The CDR3 loop reads CASSLLSGSLSPLHF. The CDR3 coding sequence is TGTGCCAGCAGCCTACTATCAGGGTCGCTTTCACCCCTCCACTTT.

The rearrangement uses TRBV5-1 and TRBJ1-1; maybe TRBD1 (5 bases). Trimming left V 4 bases short and J 1 base short, with 8 bases between. Germline V gene data show CDR1 as SGHRS and CDR2 as YFSETQ. The length of the CDR3 is 13 residues. The CDR3 bases are TGCGCCAGCAGCCAGCAGGGGAACACTGAAGCTTTCTTT. This codes for CASSQQGNTEAFF.

This clone was recorded once. The V gene is TRBV5-1, the J gene TRBJ2-5, with TRBD1 matching over 9 bases. The V and J ends lost 4 bases and 5 bases, in that order; junction bases with no gene match: 9. Per the germline V gene, CDR1 is SGHRS and CDR2 is YFSETQ. This CDR3 comprises 15 residues. The CDR3 DNA sequence: TGCGCCAGCAGCGCGACAGGGGGAATCACGGAGACCCAGTACTTC. Translating gives CASSATGGITETQYF.

This clone was observed a single time. The chain employs TRBV30 and TRBJ1-5; D perhaps matches TRBD1 (6 bases). This CDR3 has 13 residues. V dropped 3 bases and J dropped 3 bases, with 9 bases sitting between them. The germline V gene has CDR1 GTSNPN and CDR2 SVGIG (reference sequence). The CDR3 nucleotides are TGTGCCTGGAGCAGGGGTGACAATCAGCCCCAGCATTTT. This translates into CAWSRGDNQPQHF.

This clone showed up just once. Other DNA sequences of this sample code for an identical CDR3. The rearrangement uses TRBV5-1 and TRBJ2-2, with 11 positions matching TRBD2. Germline trimming cut 4 bases from V and 7 bases from J; bases unmatched to any gene: 15. The CDR3 runs 18 residues. Germline V lookup: CDR1 SGHRS, CDR2 YFSETQ. The CDR3 loop reads CASSRGQTGLAALGELFF. The CDR3 DNA sequence: TGCGCCAGCAGCAGGGGGCAGACGGGACTAGCGGCGCTCGGGGAGCTGTTTTTT.

This chain connects TRBV5-1 to TRBJ2-5, with D uncertain. V was cut by 4 bases and J by 5 bases, with 15 bases left in between. This CDR3 contains 14 residues. Germline lookup yields CDR1 SGHRS and CDR2 YFSETQ. The CDR3, as DNA: TGCGCCAGCAGCGTATGGGTTGAGGAGGAGACCCAGTACTTC. Protein sequence: CASSVWVEEETQYF.